Shown below are 22 T cell receptor beta chains from a single sample sequenced in a study of graft-versus-host responses after intestinal transplantation. Clones were sequenced by immunoSEQ multiplex PCR, and TCRdb holds only the in-frame ones, with some missing. The sample includes more than 12,000 clones, over 85% of them seen just once. The specimen was PBMCs, collected 9 days after transplant. The receptors derive from a human patient who received an intestinal transplant, so some T cells may come from the graft donor.

The V and J genes are TRBV6-4 and TRBJ2-6; perhaps TRBD2 as D (5 bases). Germline CDR1 is MRHNA and CDR2 is SNTAGT. V shed 4 bases and J shed 1 base, with 5 bases lying between them. The CDR3 is 14 amino acids. The CDR3, as DNA: TGTGCCAGCAGTGCGGGGTCTGGGGCCAACGTCCTGACTTTC. Residues: CASSAGSGANVLTF.

This chain links TRBV6-4 with TRBJ1-2; 8 bases fit TRBD1. CDR3 length: 14 amino acids. Germline V gene data show CDR1 as MRHNA and CDR2 as SNTAGT. V lost 5 bases, J lost 5 bases, and 7 bases stayed unmatched. In DNA form, the CDR3 reads TGTGCCAGCAGTCCGCAGGGGGCAGGGTATGGCTACACCTTC. It encodes CASSPQGAGYGYTF.

The chain combines TRBV9 with TRBJ2-3; TRBD1 agrees at 8 bases. The CDR3 sequence is 14 residues long. Germline V gene lookup returns CDR1 SGDLS and CDR2 YYNGEE. J gave up 3 bases and V 6 bases, and 6 bases lay outside the gene matches. Written as DNA, the CDR3 is TGTGCCAGCAATACAGGGGGGAGGACAGATACGCAGTATTTT. As protein: CASNTGGRTDTQYF.

The chain uses TRBV7-9 and TRBJ2-7; 10 bases fit TRBD2. The CDR3 loop spans 14 amino acids. CDR1 is SEHNR and CDR2 is FQNEAQ in the germline V gene (reference sequence). Trimming removed 3 bases from V and 4 bases from J; junction bases left unmatched: 3. CDR3 in DNA: TGTGCCAGCAGCTTCCCGACTAGCGGGTACGAGCAGTACTTC. Its translation: CASSFPTSGYEQYF.

A word on this clone: Other DNA variants within this sample encode the same CDR3. This rearrangement joins TRBV23-1 to TRBJ2-3; D perhaps matches TRBD1 (6 bases). TRBV23-1 is flagged as an ORF with uncertain function. V lost 3 bases, J lost 12 bases, and 19 bases lay in between. This CDR3 is 14 amino acids long. Here the CDR3 reads CASSHCDEETGQYF. The CDR3 nucleotides are TGCGCCAGCAGTCATTGTGATGAGGAGACAGGACAGTATTTT.

Remarks on this clone: A junction boundary mismatches the germline segment, possibly from a read error. The genes are TRBV7-3 and TRBJ2-3, with D perhaps given as TRBD1 or TRBD2 (6 bases each). The germline gives CDR1 SGHTA, CDR2 FQGTGA. This CDR3 is built from 15 residues. In DNA form, the CDR3 reads TGTACCAGCAGCTTAATCGGGGGCCCCACAGATACGCAGTATTTT. Its translation: CTSSLIGGPTDTQYF.

The chain employs TRBV4-1 and TRBJ2-1; either TRBD1 or TRBD2 may supply D (5 bases each). Germline lookup yields CDR1 MGHRA and CDR2 YSYEKL. The CDR3 totals 17 residues. Trimming stripped 0 bases from V and 0 bases from J, with 12 bases between. As DNA, the CDR3 is TGCGCCAGCAGCCAAGATCCGGGACCCAGCTCCTACAATGAGCAGTTCTTC. This gives the protein CASSQDPGPSSYNEQFF.

The chain is built from TRBV5-5 and TRBJ1-1; no clear D. The CDR3 loop spans 14 amino acids. Germline V gives CDR1 SGHKS, CDR2 YYEKEE (reference sequence). V was shortened by 3 bases and J by 3 bases, with 12 bases between the two germline ends. The CDR3 protein is CASSWTDDHTEAFF. The CDR3 DNA reads as TGTGCCAGCAGCTGGACGGACGACCACACTGAAGCTTTCTTT. Filled out from reference TRBV5-5 and TRBJ1-1, the complete variable domain reads DAGVTQSPTHLIKTRGQQVTLRCSPISGHKSVSWYQQVLGQGPQFIFQYYEKEERGRGNFPDRFSARQFPNYSSELNVNALLLGDSALYLCASSWTDDHTEAFFGQGTRLTVV.

The chain employs TRBV10-3 and TRBJ2-7; perhaps D is TRBD1 or TRBD2 (5 bases each). The V gene's germline CDR1 is ENHRY and CDR2 SYGVKD. Trimming shortened V by 7 bases and J by 0 bases, and 19 bases separated the two germline ends. The CDR3 extends over 16 amino acids. The CDR3 sequence is CAITTSGQGDSYEQYF. The CDR3 bases are TGTGCCATCACTACTAGTGGGCAGGGCGACTCCTACGAGCAGTACTTC.

The chain joins TRBV28 to TRBJ2-5; TRBD2 matches at 10 bases. CDR1 MDHEN and CDR2 SYDVKM come from the germline V gene. The CDR3 sequence is 16 residues long. Trimming removed 8 bases from V and 5 bases from J; junction bases left unmatched: 14. In DNA, the CDR3 is TGTGCCAGCCAGGGGAGCTTAGCGGGAGGATGGGAGACCCAGTACTTC. This sequence encodes CASQGSLAGGWETQYF. Filled out from reference TRBV28 and TRBJ2-5, the complete variable domain reads DVKVTQSSRYLVKRTGEKVFLECVQDMDHENMFWYRQDPGLGLRLIYFSYDVKMKEKGDIPEGYSVSREKKERFSLILESASTNQTSMYLCASQGSLAGGWETQYFGPGTRLLVL.

This chain uses TRBV5-6 with TRBJ2-7, with 10 positions matching TRBD1. Germline V CDR1 and CDR2: SGHDT, YYEEEE. CDR3 length: 17 amino acids. The V gene end was trimmed by 1 base and the J gene end by 1 base; junction bases not matched to a gene: 8. CDR3 DNA: TGTGCCAGCAGCTTGTCGAAACTGGGACAGGGGTCCTACGAGCAGTACTTC. This codes for CASSLSKLGQGSYEQYF.

The chain links TRBV9 to TRBJ2-3; D might be TRBD1 or TRBD2, each matching 5 bases. The V end was cut by 3 bases, the J end by 2 bases, with 13 bases between. Germline values: CDR1 SGDLS, CDR2 YYNGEE. The CDR3 extends over 15 amino acids. CDR3 nucleotides: TGTGCCAGCAGCGAGATCGGGACCTTCACAGATACGCAGTATTTT. It specifies CASSEIGTFTDTQYF.

The chain uses TRBV27 and TRBJ2-1, with 10 bases that match TRBD2. The CDR3 loop spans 15 amino acids. Germline V lookup: CDR1 MNHEY, CDR2 SMNVEV (reference sequence). Losses at the gene ends were 7 bases for V and 4 bases for J; bases not matched to a gene: 7. The CDR3 bases are TGTGCCAGCAAGCTAGCGGGAGAAAATTACAATGAGCAGTTCTTC. It codes for CASKLAGENYNEQFF.

The count of this clone is one. This CDR3 is CASSQWGSHYEQYF. CDR3 nucleotide sequence: TGTGCCAGCAGCCAATGGGGCAGCCACTACGAGCAGTACTTC. The gene calls are TRBV14 and TRBJ2-7; possibly TRBD1 for D (5 bases). The CDR3 extends over 14 amino acids. Between the trimmed V and J ends, which lost 2 bases and 3 bases, there was a span of 11 bases. Germline assignment: CDR1 SGHDN and CDR2 FVKESK.

The rearrangement uses TRBV5-1 and TRBJ2-7; TRBD2 is a possible D gene (6 bases). The V gene lost 0 bases and the J gene lost 0 bases, with 10 bases spanning the gap. Germline CDR1 is SGHRS and CDR2 is YFSETQ. The length of the CDR3 is 15 residues. This CDR3 reads CASSLDGGSSYEQYF. Here the CDR3 DNA reads TGCGCCAGCAGCTTGGACGGGGGAAGCTCCTACGAGCAGTACTTC.

This chain links TRBV2 with TRBJ2-1; weak D call: TRBD2 (6 bases). Trimming stripped 6 bases from V and 7 bases from J, with 16 bases between. The CDR3 sequence is 14 residues long. The germline V gene has CDR1 SNHLY and CDR2 FYNNEI. CDR3 nucleotide sequence: TGTGCCAGCAGGGGGGACTCTCCACTAAATGAGCAGTTCTTC. Its protein is CASRGDSPLNEQFF.

The chain employs TRBV9 and TRBJ2-2, with 7 bases matching TRBD2. The CDR3 spans 13 residues. Germline CDR1 and CDR2: SGDLS and YYNGEE. V trimming: 3 bases; J trimming: 5 bases; junction bases outside the gene matches: 1. In DNA form, the CDR3 reads TGTGCCAGCAGCGGGGGGGGGACCGGGGAGCTGTTTTTT. It encodes CASSGGGTGELFF. Looking up the rest from reference TRBV9 and TRBJ2-2 gives the full variable domain: DSGVTQTPKHLITATGQRVTLRCSPRSGDLSVYWYQQSLDQGLQFLIQYYNGEERAKGNILERFSAQQFPDLHSELNLSSLELGDSALYFCASSGGGTGELFFGEGSRLTVL.

CDR3: CASRPSAHEQYF. CDR3 DNA sequence: TGTGCCAGCAGGCCTAGCGCTCACGAGCAGTACTTC. J is TRBJ2-7 and V is TRBV27, with D possibly being TRBD2 (6 bases). CDR3 length equals 12 residues. The ends were cut back, 6 bases at V and 5 bases at J, with 11 bases in the middle. From germline, CDR1 is MNHEY and CDR2 SMNVEV (reference sequence).

The chain uses TRBV19 and TRBJ2-1, with 10 bases lining up with TRBD2. The J segment lost 9 bases and the V segment lost 3 bases, leaving 8 bases of the junction unmatched. Per germline, CDR1 LNHDA and CDR2 SQIVND (reference sequence). The CDR3 is 15 amino acids. In DNA, the CDR3 is TGTGCCAGTAGTATGGGAGCGGGAGGGAATAGTGAGCAGTTCTTC. As protein: CASSMGAGGNSEQFF.

V and J are TRBV28 and TRBJ2-7; TRBD1 agrees at 9 bases. J lost 2 bases, V lost 5 bases, and 4 bases had no gene match. CDR1 MDHEN and CDR2 SYDVKM come from the germline V gene. The CDR3 covers 14 residues. CDR3 in amino acids: CASSPWTGAYEQYF. The CDR3 region has the DNA TGTGCCAGCAGTCCCTGGACAGGGGCCTACGAGCAGTACTTC.

J is TRBJ2-7 and V is TRBV6-5, with 9 bases aligning to TRBD2. The CDR3 is made up of 14 amino acids. The germline gives CDR1 MNHEY, CDR2 SVGAGI. Trimming at V came to 7 bases and at J to 2 bases, leaving 6 bases not matched to a gene. CDR3 amino acids: CASKGSSGTYEQYF. CDR3 DNA: TGTGCCAGCAAAGGATCTAGCGGGACCTACGAGCAGTACTTC.

The V call is TRBV2, the J call TRBJ2-5; D not resolved. Per the germline V gene, CDR1 is SNHLY and CDR2 is FYNNEI. There are 12 residues in the CDR3. V was pared by 6 bases and J by 5 bases, with 10 bases between. The CDR3 protein is CASSTKSETQYF. Here the CDR3 DNA reads TGTGCCAGCAGCACAAAGTCGGAGACCCAGTACTTC.